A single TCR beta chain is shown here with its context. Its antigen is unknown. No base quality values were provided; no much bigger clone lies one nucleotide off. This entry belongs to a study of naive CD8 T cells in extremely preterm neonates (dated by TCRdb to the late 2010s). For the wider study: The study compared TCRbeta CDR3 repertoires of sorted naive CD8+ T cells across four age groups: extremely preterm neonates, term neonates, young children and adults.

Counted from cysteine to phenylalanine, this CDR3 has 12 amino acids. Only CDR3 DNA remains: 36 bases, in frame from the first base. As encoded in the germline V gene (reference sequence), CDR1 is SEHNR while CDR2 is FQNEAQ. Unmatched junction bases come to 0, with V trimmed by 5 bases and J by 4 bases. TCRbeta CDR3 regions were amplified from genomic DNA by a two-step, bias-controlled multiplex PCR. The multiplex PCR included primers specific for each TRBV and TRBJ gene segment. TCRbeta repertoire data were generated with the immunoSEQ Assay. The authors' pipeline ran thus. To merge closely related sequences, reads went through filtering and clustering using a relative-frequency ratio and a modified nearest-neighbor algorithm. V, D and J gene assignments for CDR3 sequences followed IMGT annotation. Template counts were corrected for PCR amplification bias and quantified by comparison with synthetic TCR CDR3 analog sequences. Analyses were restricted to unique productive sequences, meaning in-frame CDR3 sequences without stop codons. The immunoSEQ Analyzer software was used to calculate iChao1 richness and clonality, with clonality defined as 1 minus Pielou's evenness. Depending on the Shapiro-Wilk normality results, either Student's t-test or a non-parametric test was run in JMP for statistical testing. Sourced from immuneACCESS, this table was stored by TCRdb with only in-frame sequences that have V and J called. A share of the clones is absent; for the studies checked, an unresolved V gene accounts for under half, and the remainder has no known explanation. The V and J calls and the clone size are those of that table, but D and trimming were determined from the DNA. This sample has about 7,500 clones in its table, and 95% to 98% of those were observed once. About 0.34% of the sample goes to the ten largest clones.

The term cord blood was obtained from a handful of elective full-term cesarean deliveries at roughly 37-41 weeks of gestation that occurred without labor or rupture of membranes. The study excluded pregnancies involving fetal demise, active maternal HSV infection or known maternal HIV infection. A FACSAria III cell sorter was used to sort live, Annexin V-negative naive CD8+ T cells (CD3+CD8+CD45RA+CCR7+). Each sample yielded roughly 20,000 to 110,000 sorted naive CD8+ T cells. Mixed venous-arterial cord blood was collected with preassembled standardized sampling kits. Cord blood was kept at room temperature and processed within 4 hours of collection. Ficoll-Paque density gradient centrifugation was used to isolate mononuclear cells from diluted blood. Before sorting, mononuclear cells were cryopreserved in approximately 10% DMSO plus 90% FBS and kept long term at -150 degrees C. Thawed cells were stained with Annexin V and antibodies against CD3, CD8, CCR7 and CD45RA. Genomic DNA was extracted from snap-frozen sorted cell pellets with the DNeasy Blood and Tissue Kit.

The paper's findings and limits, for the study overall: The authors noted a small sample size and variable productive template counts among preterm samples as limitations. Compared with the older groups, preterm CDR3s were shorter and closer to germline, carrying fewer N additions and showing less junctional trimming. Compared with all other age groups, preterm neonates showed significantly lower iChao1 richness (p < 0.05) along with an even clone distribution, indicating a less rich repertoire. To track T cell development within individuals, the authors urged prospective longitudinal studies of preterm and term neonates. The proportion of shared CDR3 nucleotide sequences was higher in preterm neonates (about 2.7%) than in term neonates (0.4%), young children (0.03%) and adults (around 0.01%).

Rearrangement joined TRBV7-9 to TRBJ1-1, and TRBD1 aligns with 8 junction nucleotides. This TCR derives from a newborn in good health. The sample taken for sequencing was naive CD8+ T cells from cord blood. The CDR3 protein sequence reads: CASSTGGTEAFF. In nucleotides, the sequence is TGTGCCAGCAGCACAGGGGGCACTGAAGCTTTCTTT. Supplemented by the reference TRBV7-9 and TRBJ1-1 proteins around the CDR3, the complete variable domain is DTGVSQNPRHKITKRGQNVTFRCDPISEHNRLYWYRQTLGQGPEFLTYFQNEAQLEKSRLLSDRFSAERPKGSFSTLEIQRTEQGDSAMYLCASSTGGTEAFFGQGTRLTVV.